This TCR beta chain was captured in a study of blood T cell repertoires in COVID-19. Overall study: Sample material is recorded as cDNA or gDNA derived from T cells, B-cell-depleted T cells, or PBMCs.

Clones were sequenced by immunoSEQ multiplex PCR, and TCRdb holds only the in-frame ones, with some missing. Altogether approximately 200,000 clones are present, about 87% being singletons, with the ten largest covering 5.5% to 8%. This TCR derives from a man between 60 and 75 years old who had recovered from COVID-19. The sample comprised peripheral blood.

The CDR3 loop is CASSRQREGAYEQYF. The CDR3 nucleotides are TGCGCCAGCAGTAGGCAGCGGGAGGGTGCCTACGAGCAGTACTTC. This rearrangement joins TRBV10-2 to TRBJ2-7; 10 bases map to TRBD2. CDR3 length equals 15 residues. From germline, CDR1 is WSHSY and CDR2 SAAADI. J was trimmed by 2 bases and V by 5 bases; bases with no gene match: 6.